This T cell receptor (beta chain) was recovered during a study of early T cells in non-severe SARS-CoV-2 infection. Across the study: The study sequenced bulk RNA from unsorted whole blood, with chains unpaired. Regarding the study as a whole: VDJdb matching skewed toward anti-spike CD8 responses, missing private and CD4 specificities.

To note about this clonotype: Its antigen is currently unknown.

Individually, cDNA molecules had unique molecular identifiers attached to them. MiXCR was run by TCRdb on the 5' RACE reads, yielding one entry per CDR3 protein. The repertoire includes 85,000 to 100,000 distinct CDR3 sequences, approximately 10% of them detected once, and 5.1% sits in the top ten. With 2 bases clipped from V and 4 bases from J, the junction kept 7 bases outside the gene matches. Germline lookup yields CDR1 DFQATT and CDR2 SNEGSKA (reference sequence). The length of the CDR3 is 14 residues. The specimen sequenced was whole blood. V is TRBV20-1 and J is TRBJ1-2, with TRBD1 matching over 7 bases. This TCR derives from an adult who was a healthcare worker with PCR-confirmed SARS-CoV-2 infection or an uninfected control (not recorded which). The DNA of the CDR3 is TGCAGTGCTAGACCCACAGGGGACGGCTATGGCTACACCTTC. Amino acids: CSARPTGDGYGYTF.